This T cell receptor beta chain appears in the sequencing data of a study of T cell responses to AZD1222 COVID-19 vaccine. This clone was observed once. Its antigen remains unidentified. Measured with immunoSEQ multiplex PCR; TCRdb has only the in-frame clones, and not every one. This sample has 120,000 to 150,000 clones, with 80% to 90% found just once. V lost 4 bases and J lost 7; bases outside the gene matches: 9. Germline lookup yields CDR1 SGHTA and CDR2 FQGTGA. The CDR3 spans 14 residues. General study results and limits: Only five to seven AZD1222 recipients were seropositive at baseline.

The chain combines TRBV7-3 with TRBJ1-1; 7 bases agree with TRBD1. The material was peripheral blood, obtained on day 0 of AZD1222 vaccination. The receptor was derived from an adult in good health. The CDR3 region has the DNA TGTGCCAGCAGCTCCGACAGGGTGTCGGGTGAAGCTTTCTTT. It encodes CASSSDRVSGEAFF.